This T cell receptor beta chain was observed in a study of T-cell reconstitution after alpha-beta-depleted transplantation in children. This CDR3 has 14 residues. Trimming took 8 bases from V and 2 from J; bases not matched to a gene: 7. CDR1 and CDR2 from the germline V gene are DFQATT and SNEGSKA (reference sequence). The sample holds many counts of this clonotype. It was with unique molecular identifiers that the TCRbeta library was prepared. TCRdb independently ran MiXCR on the PCR reads; one entry per CDR3 protein. The sample has nearly 400,000 distinct CDR3 sequences; roughly 21% are singletons.

This rearrangement joins TRBV20-1 to TRBJ2-1; 9 bases are shared with TRBD1. The sequences come from PBMCs from the stem cell graft donor, collected from the stem cell graft. The clonotype was recovered from a human donor who donated a stem cell graft to a child with acute myeloid leukemia. CDR3 nucleotides: TGCAGTTCCACCGGGACAGGGACCTACAATGAGCAGTTCTTC. Protein sequence: CSSTGTGTYNEQFF.